The 11 T cell receptor beta chains below come from one sample, sequenced in a study of T-cell memory formation after mild COVID-19. MiXCR, run by TCRdb on the 5' RACE reads, gives a single entry per CDR3 protein. This table holds around 30,000 distinct CDR3 sequences, 12% found once. Sequencing input: PBMCs or a T cell subset sorted from them (not recorded which). These receptor sequences come from an adult woman who had mild COVID-19 (a few samples of this study predate the infection). Cell type and time point are not known.

The chain has TRBV7-2 and TRBJ2-5; D possibly corresponds to TRBD1 (8 bases). Germline V gene lookup returns CDR1 SGHTA and CDR2 FQGNSA. The V end lost 6 bases, the J end lost 4 bases, and 18 bases lay between the germline ends. The CDR3 has 15 residues. CDR3 nucleotide sequence: TGTGCCAGCAGTTCCAGGGGGCGCGGGGGAGAGACCCAGTACTTC. Translating it yields CASSSRGRGGETQYF.

This clonotype was counted ten times or more. The chain uses TRBV2 and TRBJ1-6; 7 bases align to TRBD1. The CDR3 loop spans 15 amino acids. Trimming removed 7 bases from V and 9 bases from J; junction bases left unmatched: 12. Germline assignment: CDR1 SNHLY and CDR2 FYNNEI. DNA for the CDR3: TGTGCCAGCAACCAGGGGGGGAACCTAGGTTCACCCCTCCACTTT. Protein product: CASNQGGNLGSPLHF.

This clonotype was observed many times. The V and J genes are TRBV9 and TRBJ2-1; no definite D call. The CDR3 covers 13 residues. V was clipped by 0 bases and J by 5 bases, with 6 bases between them. Germline values: CDR1 SGDLS, CDR2 YYNGEE. CDR3 nucleotides: TGTGCCAGCAGCGTAGATACGGACAATGAGCAGTTCTTC. Protein product: CASSVDTDNEQFF.

Judged by abundance, this clonotype is medium-sized. The chain carries TRBV4-1 and TRBJ1-3, with unresolved D. V shed 6 bases and J shed 1 base, with 16 bases lying between them. This CDR3 is 16 amino acids long. Germline CDR1 MGHRA, CDR2 YSYEKL. As DNA, the CDR3 is TGCGCCAGCAGGAAAGCCCTGGATCAATCTGGAAACACCATATATTTT. This gives the protein CASRKALDQSGNTIYF.

This clonotype showed up many times. V gene TRBV7-2 combines with J gene TRBJ1-2; a possible D gene is TRBD1 (5 bases). The V and J ends lost 5 bases and 4 bases respectively, with 14 bases between them. Germline values: CDR1 SGHTA, CDR2 FQGNSA. The CDR3 sequence is 14 residues long. The CDR3 loop is CASSLHLGGYGYTF. CDR3 bases: TGTGCCAGCAGCCTCCATTTGGGGGGCTATGGCTACACCTTC.

The rearrangement uses TRBV5-1 and TRBJ2-3; 9 bases agree with TRBD2. The CDR3 length is 16 residues. Germline V lookup: CDR1 SGHRS, CDR2 YFSETQ. V gave up 0 bases and J gave up 4 bases; unmatched junction bases: 6. CDR3 sequence (DNA): TGCGCCAGCAGCTTGGCCCGGCTAGCGGGGTCAGATACGCAGTATTTT. Amino acid sequence: CASSLARLAGSDTQYF.

This clonotype showed up many times. CDR3: CASSHPGGGGKTDTQYF. DNA of the CDR3: TGTGCCAGCAGCCATCCTGGCGGAGGCGGGAAGACAGATACGCAGTATTTT. This chain joins TRBV7-2 and TRBJ2-3, with D perhaps TRBD2 (6 bases). The V end lost 5 bases, the J end lost 3 bases, and 21 bases lay between the germline ends. The CDR3 covers 17 residues. Germline CDR1 is SGHTA and CDR2 is FQGNSA.

V gene TRBV5-1 combines with J gene TRBJ1-1; TRBD1 might be the D (6 bases). Trimming cost V 4 bases and J 0 bases, with 13 bases left between them. Looked up from germline, CDR1 is SGHRS and CDR2 is YFSETQ. CDR3 length: 15 residues. CDR3 nucleotides: TGCGCCAGCAGCGGGGTGGGGGCCCTGAACACTGAAGCTTTCTTT. Translated: CASSGVGALNTEAFF.

This clonotype has ten or more counts. The chain uses TRBV12-3 or TRBV12-4 and TRBJ1-6, with no clear D. V lost 6 bases and J lost 2, with 5 bases in between. The CDR3 spans 13 residues. Written as DNA, the CDR3 is TGTGCCAGCAGGGGCACCTATAATTCACCCCTCCACTTT. Protein product: CASRGTYNSPLHF.

This clonotype was counted at least ten times. This sequence joins TRBV2 and TRBJ2-7, with D possibly matching TRBD1 (6 bases). CDR1 SNHLY and CDR2 FYNNEI come from the germline V gene. Trimming pared 4 bases from V and 2 bases from J, leaving 9 bases between. The CDR3 extends over 13 amino acids. DNA for the CDR3: TGTGCCAGCAGTGGAGGGGGACCCTACGAGCAGTACTTC. Its translation is CASSGGGPYEQYF.

This clonotype was recorded many times. CDR3 DNA: TGCGCCAGCAGCTTGGCTACAGGCAGCCCTAACTATGGCTACACCTTC. Amino acid sequence: CASSLATGSPNYGYTF. The rearrangement joins TRBV5-1 to TRBJ1-2; a possible D gene is TRBD1 (5 bases). The CDR3 extends over 16 amino acids. Germline CDR1 is SGHRS and CDR2 is YFSETQ. Trimming stripped 0 bases from V and 0 bases from J, with 12 bases between.